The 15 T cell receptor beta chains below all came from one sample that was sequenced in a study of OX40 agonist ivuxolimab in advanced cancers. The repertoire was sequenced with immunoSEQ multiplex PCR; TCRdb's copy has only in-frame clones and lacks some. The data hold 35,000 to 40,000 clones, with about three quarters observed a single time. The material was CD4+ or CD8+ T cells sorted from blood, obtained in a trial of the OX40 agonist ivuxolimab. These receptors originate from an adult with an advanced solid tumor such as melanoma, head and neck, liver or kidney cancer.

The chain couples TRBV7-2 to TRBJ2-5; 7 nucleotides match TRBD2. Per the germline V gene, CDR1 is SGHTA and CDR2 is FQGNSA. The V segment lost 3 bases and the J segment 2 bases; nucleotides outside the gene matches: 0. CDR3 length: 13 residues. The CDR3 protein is CASSLREQETQYF. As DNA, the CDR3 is TGTGCCAGCAGCTTGCGGGAGCAAGAGACCCAGTACTTC.

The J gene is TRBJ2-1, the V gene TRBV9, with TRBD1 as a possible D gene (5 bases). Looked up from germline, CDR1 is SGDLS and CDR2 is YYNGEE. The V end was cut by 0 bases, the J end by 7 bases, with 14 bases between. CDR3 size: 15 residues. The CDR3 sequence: CASSVGGGAQNEQFF. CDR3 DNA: TGTGCCAGCAGCGTAGGGGGTGGGGCCCAAAATGAGCAGTTCTTC.

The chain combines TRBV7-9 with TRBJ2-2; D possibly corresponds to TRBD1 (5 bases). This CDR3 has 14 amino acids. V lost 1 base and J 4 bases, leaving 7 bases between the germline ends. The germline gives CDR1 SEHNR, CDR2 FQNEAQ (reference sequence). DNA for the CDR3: TGTGCCAGCAGCTTAGTTCAGGGCACCGGGGAGCTGTTTTTT. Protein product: CASSLVQGTGELFF.

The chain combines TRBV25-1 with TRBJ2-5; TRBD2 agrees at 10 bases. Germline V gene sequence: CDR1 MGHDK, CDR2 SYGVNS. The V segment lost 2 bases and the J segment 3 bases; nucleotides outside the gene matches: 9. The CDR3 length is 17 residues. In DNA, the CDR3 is TGTGCCAGCAGTGAAAGGAGGCTAGCGGGAGAGAAAGAGACCCAGTACTTC. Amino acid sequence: CASSERRLAGEKETQYF.

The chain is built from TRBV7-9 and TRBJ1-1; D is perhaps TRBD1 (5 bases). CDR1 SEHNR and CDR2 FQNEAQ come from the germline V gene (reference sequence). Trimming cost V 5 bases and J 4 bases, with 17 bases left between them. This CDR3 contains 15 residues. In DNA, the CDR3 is TGTGCCAGCAGCCCAGAGACAGCAGTCAGCACTGAAGCTTTCTTT. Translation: CASSPETAVSTEAFF.

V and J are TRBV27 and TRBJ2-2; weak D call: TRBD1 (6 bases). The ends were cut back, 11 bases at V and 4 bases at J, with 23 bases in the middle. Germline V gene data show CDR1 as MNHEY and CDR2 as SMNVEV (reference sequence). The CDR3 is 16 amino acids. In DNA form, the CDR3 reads TGTGCCGCGAGCACGACCCCAGGGGCTGGCACCGGGGAGCTGTTTTTT. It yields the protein CAASTTPGAGTGELFF.

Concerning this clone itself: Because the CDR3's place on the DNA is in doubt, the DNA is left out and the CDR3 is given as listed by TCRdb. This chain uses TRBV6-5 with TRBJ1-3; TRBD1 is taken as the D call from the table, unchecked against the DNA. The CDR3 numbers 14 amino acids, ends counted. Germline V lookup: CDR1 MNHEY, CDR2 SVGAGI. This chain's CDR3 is CASSSGQGVGTIYF.

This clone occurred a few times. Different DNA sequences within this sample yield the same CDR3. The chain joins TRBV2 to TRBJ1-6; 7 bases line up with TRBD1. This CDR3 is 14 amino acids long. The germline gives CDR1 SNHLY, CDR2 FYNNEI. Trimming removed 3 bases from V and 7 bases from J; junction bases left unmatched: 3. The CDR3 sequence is CASSEGDRNSPLHF. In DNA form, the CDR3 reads TGTGCCAGCAGTGAGGGGGACAGAAATTCACCCCTCCACTTT.

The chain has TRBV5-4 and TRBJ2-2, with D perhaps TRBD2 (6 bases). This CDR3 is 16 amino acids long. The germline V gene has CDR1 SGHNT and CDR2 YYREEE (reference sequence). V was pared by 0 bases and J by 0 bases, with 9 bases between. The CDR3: CASSLAGGANTGELFF. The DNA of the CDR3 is TGTGCCAGCAGCTTGGCCGGCGGGGCGAACACCGGGGAGCTGTTTTTT.

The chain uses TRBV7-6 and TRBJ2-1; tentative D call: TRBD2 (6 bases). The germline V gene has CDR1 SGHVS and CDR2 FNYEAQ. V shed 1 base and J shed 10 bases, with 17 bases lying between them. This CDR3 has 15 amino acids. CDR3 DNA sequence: TGTGCCAGCAGCTTAGTTAATTTTTGGGGGGACGAGCAGTTCTTC. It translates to CASSLVNFWGDEQFF.

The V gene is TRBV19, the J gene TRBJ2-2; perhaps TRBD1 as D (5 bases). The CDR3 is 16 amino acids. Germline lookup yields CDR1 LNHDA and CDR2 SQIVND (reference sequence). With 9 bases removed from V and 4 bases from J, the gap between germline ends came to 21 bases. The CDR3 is CASSNFPQGGTGELFF. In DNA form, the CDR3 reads TGTGCCAGCTCCAACTTTCCCCAGGGTGGCACCGGGGAGCTGTTTTTT.

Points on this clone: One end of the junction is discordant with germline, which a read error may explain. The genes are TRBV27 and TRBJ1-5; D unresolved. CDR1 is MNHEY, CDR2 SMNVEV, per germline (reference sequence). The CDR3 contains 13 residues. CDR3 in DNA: TGTGCCAGCAGTTTATCTCCCTCCGGGTATCTTTATTTT. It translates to CASSLSPSGYLYF.

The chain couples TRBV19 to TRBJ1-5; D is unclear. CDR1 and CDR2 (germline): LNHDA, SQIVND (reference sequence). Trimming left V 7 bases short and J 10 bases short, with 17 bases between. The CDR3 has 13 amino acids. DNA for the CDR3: TGTGCCAGTAATACAGCCCTCGAGTACCCCCAGCATTTT. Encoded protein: CASNTALEYPQHF. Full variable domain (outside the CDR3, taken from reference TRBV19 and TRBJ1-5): DGGITQSPKYLFRKEGQNVTLSCEQNLNHDAMYWYRQDPGQGLRLIYYSQIVNDFQKGDIAEGYSVSREKKESFPLTVTSAQKNPTAFYLCASNTALEYPQHFGDGTRLSIL.

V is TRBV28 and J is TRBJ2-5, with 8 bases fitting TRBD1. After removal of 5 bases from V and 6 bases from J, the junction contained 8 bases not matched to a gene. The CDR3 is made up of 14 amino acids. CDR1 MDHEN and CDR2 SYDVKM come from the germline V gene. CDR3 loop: CASSPMDRAQTQYF. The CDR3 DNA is TGTGCCAGCAGTCCCATGGACAGGGCCCAGACCCAGTACTTC.

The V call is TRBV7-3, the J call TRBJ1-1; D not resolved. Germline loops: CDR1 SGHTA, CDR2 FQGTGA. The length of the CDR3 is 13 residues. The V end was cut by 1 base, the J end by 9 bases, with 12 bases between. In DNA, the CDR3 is TGTGCCAGCAGCTTAAGGGAAGGCCGGAAAGCTTTCTTT. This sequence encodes CASSLREGRKAFF.